This T cell receptor beta chain emerged from a study of OX40 agonist ivuxolimab in advanced cancers. Broader study findings: In the 0.1 to 3.0 mg/kg range, CD4+ and CD8+ blood T cells had expanded clonally by week 6.

Only in-frame clones appear in the TCRdb table, and some are missing; sequencing was by immunoSEQ multiplex PCR. Of 60,000 to 80,000 clones listed, around 85% are singletons. Remarks on this clone: Its antigen is still unknown.

Trimming removed 8 bases from V and 5 bases from J, with 13 bases in between. The length of the CDR3 is 14 residues. Source: CD4+ or CD8+ T cells sorted from blood, taken in a trial of the OX40 agonist ivuxolimab. The sequence came from an adult with an advanced solid tumor such as melanoma, head and neck, liver or kidney cancer. The chain has TRBV23-1 and TRBJ1-6; D remains unclear. TRBV23-1 is marked as an open reading frame, function uncertain. The CDR3 coding sequence is TGCGCCAGCCGTCCCGACCGAGATAATTCACCCCTCCACTTT. Translating it yields CASRPDRDNSPLHF.